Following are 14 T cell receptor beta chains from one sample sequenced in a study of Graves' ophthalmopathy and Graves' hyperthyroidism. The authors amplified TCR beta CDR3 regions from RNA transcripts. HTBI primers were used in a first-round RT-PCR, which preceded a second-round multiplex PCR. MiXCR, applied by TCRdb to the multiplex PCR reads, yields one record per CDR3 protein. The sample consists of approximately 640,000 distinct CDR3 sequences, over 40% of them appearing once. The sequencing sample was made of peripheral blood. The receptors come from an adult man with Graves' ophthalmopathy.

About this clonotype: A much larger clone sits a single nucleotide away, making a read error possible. The chain's CDR3 is CASSIAPGPSGEQYF. The CDR3 DNA is TGTGCCAGCAGCATAGCCCCAGGCCCATCTGGCGAGCAGTACTTC. The chain employs TRBV7-9 and TRBJ2-7; D not resolved. Germline-derived CDR1 and CDR2 are SEHNR and FQNEAQ (reference sequence). CDR3 size: 15 residues.

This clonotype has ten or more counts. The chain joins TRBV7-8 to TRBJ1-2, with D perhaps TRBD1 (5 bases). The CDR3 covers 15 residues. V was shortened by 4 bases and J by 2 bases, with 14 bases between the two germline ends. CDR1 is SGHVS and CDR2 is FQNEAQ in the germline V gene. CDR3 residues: CASSSTGQSNYGYTF. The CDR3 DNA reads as TGTGCCAGCAGCTCAACAGGACAATCCAACTATGGCTACACCTTC.

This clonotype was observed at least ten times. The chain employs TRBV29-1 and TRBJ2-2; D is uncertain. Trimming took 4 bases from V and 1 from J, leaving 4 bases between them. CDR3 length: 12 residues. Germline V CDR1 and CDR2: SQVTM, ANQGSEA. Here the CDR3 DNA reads TGCAGCGTTGTGGAGAACACCGGGGAGCTGTTTTTT. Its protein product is CSVVENTGELFF.

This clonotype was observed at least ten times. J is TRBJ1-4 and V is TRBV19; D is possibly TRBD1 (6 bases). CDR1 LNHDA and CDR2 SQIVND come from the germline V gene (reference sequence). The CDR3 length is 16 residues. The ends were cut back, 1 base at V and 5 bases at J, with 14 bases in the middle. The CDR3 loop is CASSIGQVAFNEKLFF. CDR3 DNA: TGTGCCAGTAGTATAGGACAGGTAGCCTTCAATGAAAAACTGTTTTTT.

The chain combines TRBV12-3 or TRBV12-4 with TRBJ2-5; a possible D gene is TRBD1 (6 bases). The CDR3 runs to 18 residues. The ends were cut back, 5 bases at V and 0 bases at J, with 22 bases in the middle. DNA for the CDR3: TGTGCCAGCAGTCCTACAGTTACCGGGACATCGTACCAAGAGACCCAGTACTTC. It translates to CASSPTVTGTSYQETQYF.

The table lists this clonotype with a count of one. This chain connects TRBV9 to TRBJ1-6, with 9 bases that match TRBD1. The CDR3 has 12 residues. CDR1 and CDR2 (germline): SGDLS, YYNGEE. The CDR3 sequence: CAQQGANSPLHF. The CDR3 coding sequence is TGTGCACAACAGGGGGCCAATTCACCCCTCCACTTT.

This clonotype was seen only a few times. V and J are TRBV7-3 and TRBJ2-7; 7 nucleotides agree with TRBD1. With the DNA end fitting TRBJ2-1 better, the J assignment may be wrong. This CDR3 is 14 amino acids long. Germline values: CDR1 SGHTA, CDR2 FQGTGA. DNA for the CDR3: TGTGCCAGCAGCCGAAAAGGGCAGGGGGAAGAGCAGTTCTTC. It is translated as CASSRKGQGEEQFF.

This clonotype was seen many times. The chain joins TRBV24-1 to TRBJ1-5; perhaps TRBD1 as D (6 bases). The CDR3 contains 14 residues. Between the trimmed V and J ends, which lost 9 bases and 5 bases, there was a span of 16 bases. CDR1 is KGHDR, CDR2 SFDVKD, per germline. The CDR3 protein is CATQGGGGDQPQHF. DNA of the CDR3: TGTGCCACCCAAGGAGGGGGGGGAGATCAGCCCCAGCATTTT.

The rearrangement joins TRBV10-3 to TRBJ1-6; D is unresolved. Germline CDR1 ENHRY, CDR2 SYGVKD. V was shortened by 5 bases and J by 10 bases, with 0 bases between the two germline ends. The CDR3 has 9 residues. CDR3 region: CAISSPLHF. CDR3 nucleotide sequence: TGTGCCATCAGTTCACCCCTCCACTTT.

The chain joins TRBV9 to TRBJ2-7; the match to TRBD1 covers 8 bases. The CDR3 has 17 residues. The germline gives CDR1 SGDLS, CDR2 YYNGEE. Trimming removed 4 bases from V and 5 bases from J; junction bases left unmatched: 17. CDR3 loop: CASSPSPKGQGANEQYF. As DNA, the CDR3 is TGTGCCAGCAGCCCCTCTCCAAAAGGACAGGGCGCCAACGAGCAGTACTTC. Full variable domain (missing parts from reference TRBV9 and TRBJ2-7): DSGVTQTPKHLITATGQRVTLRCSPRSGDLSVYWYQQSLDQGLQFLIQYYNGEERAKGNILERFSAQQFPDLHSELNLSSLELGDSALYFCASSPSPKGQGANEQYFGPGTRLTVT.

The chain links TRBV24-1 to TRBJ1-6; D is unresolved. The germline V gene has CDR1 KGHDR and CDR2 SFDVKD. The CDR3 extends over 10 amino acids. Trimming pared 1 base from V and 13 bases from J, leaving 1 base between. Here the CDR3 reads CATSDFPLHF. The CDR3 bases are TGTGCCACCAGTGATTTCCCCCTCCACTTT.

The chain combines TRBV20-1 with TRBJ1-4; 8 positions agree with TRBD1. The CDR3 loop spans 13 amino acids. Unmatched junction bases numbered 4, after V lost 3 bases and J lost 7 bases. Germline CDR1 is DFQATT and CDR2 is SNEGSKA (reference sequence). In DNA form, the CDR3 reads TGCAGTGCTAGTTTCACAGGGGGTGAAAAACTGTTTTTT. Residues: CSASFTGGEKLFF.

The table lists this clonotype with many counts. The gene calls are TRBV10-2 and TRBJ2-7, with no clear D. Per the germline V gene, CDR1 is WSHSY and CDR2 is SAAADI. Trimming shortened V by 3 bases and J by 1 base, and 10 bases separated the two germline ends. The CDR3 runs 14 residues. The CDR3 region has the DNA TGCGCCAGCAGTGACCAAAACCCTTCCTACGAGCAGTACTTC. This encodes CASSDQNPSYEQYF.

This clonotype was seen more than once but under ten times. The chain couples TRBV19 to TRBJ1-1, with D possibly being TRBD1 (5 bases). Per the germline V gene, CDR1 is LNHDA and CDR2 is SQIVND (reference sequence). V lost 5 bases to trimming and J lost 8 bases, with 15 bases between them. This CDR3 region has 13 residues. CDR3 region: CASSYGGSREAFF. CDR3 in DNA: TGTGCCAGTAGTTACGGGGGGTCTCGAGAAGCTTTCTTT.